The rows below give T cell receptor beta chains drawn from one sample of a study of blood T cell repertoires in COVID-19. Assay: immunoSEQ multiplex PCR; the TCRdb copy retains only in-frame clones and omits some. The table has more than 65,000 clones, 82% seen once. The sample comprised peripheral blood. These TCRs come from a woman at least 80 years old with acute or convalescent COVID-19. Both conserved end residues are part of each CDR3. The D gene is left open where the match is weak. Expanded clones are given a class, and other clones once, few, many or no size at all.

clone_size cdr3_length j_call d_call v_call cdr3_aa cdr3_nt
NA 15 TRBJ1-2 NA TRBV19 CASSIDGGLVYGYTF TGTGCCAGTAGTATAGATGGGGGCCTGGTCTATGGCTACACCTTC
NA 15 TRBJ1-4 NA TRBV6-5 CASSYRTATNEKLFF TGTGCCAGCAGTTACCGTACAGCAACTAATGAAAAACTGTTTTTT
NA 13 TRBJ1-6 NA TRBV18 CASSPGEYSPLHF TGTGCCAGCTCACCGGGAGAATATTCACCCCTCCACTTT
NA 13 TRBJ2-1 NA TRBV2 CASSEVGVPEQFF TGTGCCAGCAGTGAAGTAGGGGTTCCTGAGCAGTTCTTC
NA 15 TRBJ2-7 TRBD1 TRBV10-3 CAISAPDRGDYEQYF TGTGCCATCAGTGCCCCGGACAGGGGAGATTACGAGCAGTACTTC
NA 17 TRBJ2-1 TRBD2 TRBV11-3 CASSPRTSARGDNEQFF TGTGCCAGCAGCCCAAGGACTAGCGCTCGAGGAGACAATGAGCAGTTCTTC
NA 12 TRBJ1-2 TRBD1 TRBV10-2 CASTRTGDGYTF TGCGCCAGCACTCGGACAGGGGATGGCTACACCTTC
NA 18 TRBJ2-2 TRBD2 TRBV4-1 CASSQDFRLAGVTGELFF TGCGCCAGCAGCCAAGATTTTCGTCTAGCGGGAGTAACGGGGGAGCTGTTTTTT
NA 13 TRBJ2-7 TRBD2 TRBV2 CAIHRTSSYEQYF TGTGCCATCCACAGGACTAGCTCCTACGAGCAGTACTTC
NA 15 TRBJ2-3 NA TRBV12-5 CASAALRGSTDTQYF TGTGCTAGTGCCGCACTAAGAGGGAGCACAGATACGCAGTATTTT
NA 13 TRBJ1-5 NA TRBV29-1 CSVGGIDNQPQHF TGCAGCGTTGGAGGCATAGACAATCAGCCCCAGCATTTT
NA 14 TRBJ2-3 NA TRBV3-1/TRBV3-2 CASSFPGETDTQYF TGTGCCAGCAGCTTCCCCGGGGAAACAGATACGCAGTATTTT
NA 12 TRBJ1-6 NA TRBV27 CASSLDTSHLHF TGTGCCAGCAGTTTAGATACGAGCCACCTCCACTTT
NA 15 TRBJ2-1 TRBD2 TRBV27 CASTGLAGPYNEQFF TGTGCCAGCACCGGACTAGCGGGACCATACAATGAGCAGTTCTTC
NA 13 TRBJ2-7 NA TRBV18 CASSQARIYEQYF TGTGCCAGCTCACAAGCTAGGATCTACGAGCAGTACTTC
few 16 TRBJ2-7 TRBD2 TRBV5-1 CASTPGAGGLSYEQYF TGCGCCAGCACCCCCGGAGCGGGAGGACTCTCCTACGAGCAGTACTTC
NA 15 TRBJ1-2 TRBD1 TRBV3-1/TRBV3-2 CASSHRTGSVYGYTF TGTGCCAGCAGCCATCGGACAGGCTCCGTCTATGGCTACACCTTC
NA 12 TRBJ1-4 NA TRBV12-3/TRBV12-4 CASSLVGEKLFF TGTGCCAGCAGTTTAGTCGGTGAAAAACTGTTTTTT
NA 14 TRBJ2-7 TRBD2 TRBV5-1 CASSSSGSSYEQYF TGCGCCAGCAGCTCTAGCGGGAGCTCCTACGAGCAGTACTTC
NA 14 TRBJ1-1 NA TRBV4-3 CASSQVARKTEAFF TGCGCCAGCAGCCAAGTAGCTAGGAAAACTGAAGCTTTCTTT
NA 13 TRBJ1-2 TRBD1 TRBV10-2 CASSWTGGVGYTF TGCGCCAGCAGTTGGACAGGGGGGGTGGGCTACACCTTC